This TCR beta chain was recorded in a study of blood T cell repertoires in COVID-19. Whole-study context: Acute-phase and convalescent COVID-19 samples originated in the United States, Italy and Spain.

The repertoire was sequenced with immunoSEQ multiplex PCR; TCRdb's copy has only in-frame clones and lacks some. The table has fewer than 250,000 clones, about four fifths seen once. CDR3 length: 15 residues. V gave up 1 base and J gave up 4 bases; unmatched junction bases: 5. The germline V gene encodes CDR1 SEHNR and CDR2 FQNEAQ (reference sequence). Across about 22 US areas, participants ranged in age from 18 to 89 years. This clonotype originated in a woman between 45 and 65 years old who had been exposed to COVID-19. Source material: PBMCs or T cells enriched from blood (not recorded which). The chain recombines TRBV7-9 with TRBJ2-3, with 7 nucleotides matching TRBD2. In DNA form, the CDR3 reads TGTGCCAGCAGCTTAGATGCGGGGGTACCAGATACGCAGTATTTT. It encodes CASSLDAGVPDTQYF.